The rows below give T cell receptor beta chains drawn from one sample of a study of vaccination effects on CD4 cells after COVID-19. Antigens of these TCRs are unknown. TCRdb's table, derived via immunoSEQ multiplex PCR, lists solely in-frame clones and lacks some. Found here are approximately 37,000 clones, 65% to 75% of them singletons; the top ten hold roughly 3.1%. The source was CD4+ T cells from PBMCs cultured without peptide, collected before COVID-19 vaccination. Receptor source: a human donor who received a COVID-19 vaccine. Both conserved end residues are part of each CDR3. The D gene is left open where the match is weak. Clone size is not always given. Where it is, it says once, few, many or a class for expanded clones.

clone size | J gene | D gene | V gene | CDR3 DNA | CDR3 protein
- | TRBJ2-1 | TRBD2 | TRBV18 | TGTGCCAGCTCACCTTTGGGACTAGTTGATGAGCAGTTCTTC | CASSPLGLVDEQFF
- | TRBJ1-4 | - | TRBV7-9 | TGTGCCAGCAGCCGCCCTCATGAAAAACTGTTTTTT | CASSRPHEKLFF
few | TRBJ1-2 | - | TRBV5-1 | TGCGCCAGCACCCTGAACCCGGGACTCCGAAGGGATGGCTACACCTTC | CASTLNPGLRRDGYTF
- | TRBJ1-5 | - | TRBV2 | TGTGCCAGCAGTGCGGTAGGGGCTGGGAATCAGCCCCAGCATTTT | CASSAVGAGNQPQHF
- | TRBJ1-2 | - | TRBV2 | TGTGCCAGCACCCGAGGACTAACACGAGGGGACTATGGCTACACCTTC | CASTRGLTRGDYGYTF
- | TRBJ1-1 | - | TRBV6-6 | TGTGCCAGCAGTTTCGGTCGGAGTGAAGCTTTCTTT | CASSFGRSEAFF
- | TRBJ1-5 | - | TRBV6-2/TRBV6-3 | TGTGCCAGCAGTTACTCGGGGAGTTATAGCAATCAGCCCCAGCATTTT | CASSYSGSYSNQPQHF
- | TRBJ2-7 | - | TRBV20-1 | TGCAGTGCTAGAGTTGGTGTACAGTACTTC | CSARVGVQYF
- | TRBJ1-2 | - | TRBV2 | TGTGCCAGCAGTAACAGGGAAACTGGCAATGGCTACACCTTC | CASSNRETGNGYTF
- | TRBJ1-2 | - | TRBV4-3 | TGCGCCAGCAGCCAAGAGGCCTATGGCTACACCTTC | CASSQEAYGYTF
few | TRBJ2-2 | TRBD2 | TRBV28 | TGTGCCAGCAGTTTATTGGGCGGGAGGCCCGGGGAGCTGTTTTTT | CASSLLGGRPGELFF
- | TRBJ1-1 | - | TRBV28 | TGTGCCAGCAGTTTCGCAGGTTCCTTGACTGAAGCTTTCTTT | CASSFAGSLTEAFF
- | TRBJ1-1 | - | TRBV6-4 | TGTGCCAGCGCAACGGGACCTGGGCACACTGAAGCTTTCTTT | CASATGPGHTEAFF
- | TRBJ1-4 | - | TRBV19 | TGTGCCAGTAGTATCATCGACGGCAAACTGTTTTTT | CASSIIDGKLFF
- | TRBJ1-1 | - | TRBV19 | TGTGCCAGTAGTATCGCGGGGGGCACTGAAGCTTTCTTT | CASSIAGGTEAFF
few | TRBJ2-2 | - | TRBV14 | TGTGCCAGCAGCCAAGGCGGGTTCCCTCTAACCGGGGAGCTGTTTTTT | CASSQGGFPLTGELFF
- | TRBJ2-7 | - | TRBV30 | TGTGCCTGGAGCCTCAGGGTCTCCTACGAGCAGTACTTC | CAWSLRVSYEQYF
- | TRBJ2-3 | - | TRBV21-1 | TGTGCCAGCAGCAAAGTGGGCCTAAGGAACACAGATACGCAGTATTTT | CASSKVGLRNTDTQYF
- | TRBJ2-2 | - | TRBV6-1 | TGTGCCAGCAGTGAAAAGTTAGTTCTAACCGGGGAGCTGTTTTTT | CASSEKLVLTGELFF
few | TRBJ1-1 | - | TRBV28 | TGTGCCAGCAGAATCACAGTTTCCACTGAAGCTTTCTTT | CASRITVSTEAFF
- | TRBJ2-1 | - | TRBV6-2/TRBV6-3 | TGTGCCAGCAGTAACAGCGGGAATGAGCAGTTCTTC | CASSNSGNEQFF
- | TRBJ2-7 | TRBD2 | TRBV7-2 | TGTGCCAGCAGCCCGGGACTAGCGGGGGGAAGGGAGCAGTACTTC | CASSPGLAGGREQYF
- | TRBJ2-2 | - | TRBV30 | TGTGCCTGGAGTGCAGGAACTTTCACCGGGGAGCTGTTTTTT | CAWSAGTFTGELFF
- | TRBJ2-7 | TRBD1 | TRBV6-2/TRBV6-3 | TGTGCCAGCAATTATGGGGACAGGGGTGACGAGCAGTACTTC | CASNYGDRGDEQYF
- | TRBJ1-6 | - | TRBV6-6 | TGTGCCAGCAGACCCGACAGGTGGATCTATAATTCACCCCTCCACTTT | CASRPDRWIYNSPLHF
- | TRBJ2-1 | - | TRBV9 | TGTGCCAGCAGCGTAGATTTTGTTATCGGCTACAATGAGCAGTTCTTC | CASSVDFVIGYNEQFF
- | TRBJ2-3 | - | TRBV3-1/TRBV3-2 | TGTGCCAGCAGCCAAGGATTGGATACGCAGTATTTT | CASSQGLDTQYF
- | TRBJ1-4 | - | TRBV7-2 | TGTGCCAGCAGCTTATTAATAGTAGGGGAAAAACTGTTTTTT | CASSLLIVGEKLFF
- | TRBJ1-1 | TRBD1 | TRBV5-1 | TGCGCCAGCAGCGTTACAGGGGGCACTGAAGCTTTCTTT | CASSVTGGTEAFF
- | TRBJ1-5 | TRBD1 | TRBV15 | TGTGCCACCAGCCGAGGACAGGGTGGCAATCAGCCCCAGCATTTT | CATSRGQGGNQPQHF
- | TRBJ1-1 | TRBD1 | TRBV18 | TGTGCCAGCTCACCACCCTTTGGAGCTCAGGGGGCAACTACCGAAGCTTTCTTT | CASSPPFGAQGATTEAFF
- | TRBJ2-5 | - | TRBV7-2 | TGTGCCAGCAGCTTAACAGAGACCCAGTACTTC | CASSLTETQYF
once | TRBJ1-1 | - | TRBV19 | TGTGCCAGCCAGGGTTTGAACACTGAAGCTTTCTTT | CASQGLNTEAFF
once | TRBJ2-7 | TRBD2 | TRBV10-3 | TGTGCCATCAGTTATACTAGCGGCCTATCCTACGAGCAGTACTTC | CAISYTSGLSYEQYF
- | TRBJ1-1 | - | TRBV25-1 | TGTGCCAGCCGTGGGGGGTACACTGAAGCTTTCTTT | CASRGGYTEAFF
- | TRBJ1-1 | - | TRBV6-5 | TGTGCCAGCAGGGATGGATACGGGGCCAACACTGAAGCTTTCTTT | CASRDGYGANTEAFF
- | TRBJ1-2 | - | TRBV27 | TGTGCCAGCAATCTGACCCCGGGACGTACCTATGGCTACACCTTC | CASNLTPGRTYGYTF
- | TRBJ1-3 | - | TRBV7-8 | TGTGCCAGCAGCCCCTACGACAGTTTTGGAAACACCATATATTTT | CASSPYDSFGNTIYF
- | TRBJ2-1 | - | TRBV4-1 | TGCGCCAGCAGCCAAGCCGGTATGGTCGGTGAGCAGTTCTTC | CASSQAGMVGEQFF
- | TRBJ2-7 | - | TRBV27 | TGTGCCAGCAGTTTCCGGGGGATCCTCTACGAGCAGTACTTC | CASSFRGILYEQYF
few | TRBJ1-5 | - | TRBV27 | TGTGCCAGCAGCCACCGCTGGAGGGGGGATCAGCCCCAGCATTTT | CASSHRWRGDQPQHF
- | TRBJ2-3 | TRBD1 | TRBV16 | TGTGCCAGCAGCCCTCGGGCCGGCAGGGGGCAAGCAGATACGCAGTATTTT | CASSPRAGRGQADTQYF
once | TRBJ1-2 | - | TRBV6-5 | TGTGCCAGCAGTTACTCCAGGGCCAGGGGATTCTATGGCTACACCTTC | CASSYSRARGFYGYTF
- | TRBJ2-1 | TRBD2 | TRBV5-5 | TGTGCCAGCAGCCACCGGAGACTAGCGAATGAGCAGTTCTTC | CASSHRRLANEQFF
- | TRBJ1-1 | TRBD1 | TRBV4-1 | TGCGCCAGCAGCCTCGGGACAGGAGGAGGAGAAGCTTTCTTT | CASSLGTGGGEAFF
once | TRBJ1-6 | - | TRBV5-5 | TGTGCCAGCAGCCAGATGGGCGGGGCAGGCTATAATTCACCCCTCCACTTT | CASSQMGGAGYNSPLHF
- | TRBJ1-2 | - | TRBV6-2/TRBV6-3 | TGTGCCAGCAGCCACAGGGAAGGAGGCTACACCTTC | CASSHREGGYTF
- | TRBJ2-1 | - | TRBV29-1 | TGCAGCGTAGAGGACAACTCCTACAATGAGCAGTTCTTC | CSVEDNSYNEQFF
few | TRBJ1-5 | - | TRBV19 | TGTGCCAGTAGTGTGCGGACTGGGGATCGTGCTCAGCCCCAGCATTTT | CASSVRTGDRAQPQHF
- | TRBJ2-6 | - | TRBV5-6 | TGTGCCAGCAGCTTGAGCCTCTCTGGGGCCAACGTCCTGACTTTC | CASSLSLSGANVLTF
- | TRBJ2-5 | TRBD2 | TRBV11-2 | TGTGCCAGCAGCCCCCAGCGGGGGCTCGAACGGACCCAGTACTTC | CASSPQRGLERTQYF
- | TRBJ1-5 | TRBD1 | TRBV12-5 | TGTGCTAGTGGTTTCGGACAGGGGAGCAATCAGCCCCAGCATTTT | CASGFGQGSNQPQHF
- | TRBJ1-2 | TRBD1 | TRBV19 | TGTGCCAGTAGTATATCGGGGACAGGAGTTCTATATGGCTACACCTTC | CASSISGTGVLYGYTF
- | TRBJ2-1 | TRBD2 | TRBV7-9 | TGTGCCAGCAGCGCGTGGCGGGGGGGCCGTAATGAGCAGTTCTTC | CASSAWRGGRNEQFF
- | TRBJ1-3 | - | TRBV7-6 | TGTGCCAGCAGCTTAGGTGGCGTACTGGCTGGAAACACCATATATTTT | CASSLGGVLAGNTIYF